One sample yielded the 6 T cell receptor beta chains listed below, sequenced in a study of immune evolution from preneoplasia to lung adenocarcinoma. TCRdb keeps only in-frame clones here, not all; method: immunoSEQ multiplex PCR. The sample records 9,500 to 14,000 clones, about 79% being singletons. Material for sequencing was FFPE minimally invasive lung adenocarcinoma tissue. Receptors were obtained from a person aged 60-79 years with lung adenocarcinoma.

This clone was seen a single time. The CDR3 sequence: CASTDLGGLEAFF. For the CDR3, the DNA is TGTGCCAGCACCGACCTAGGGGGACTTGAAGCTTTCTTT. V gene TRBV5-5 combines with J gene TRBJ1-1, with a tentative D call TRBD1 (6 bases). The CDR3 covers 13 residues. The V gene's germline CDR1 is SGHKS and CDR2 YYEKEE (reference sequence). Trimming removed 6 bases at V and 7 bases at J, with 16 bases between.

The rearrangement joins TRBV20-1 to TRBJ2-7; maybe TRBD2 (5 bases). Trimming stripped 6 bases from V and 8 bases from J, with 14 bases between. CDR1 is DFQATT and CDR2 is SNEGSKA in the germline V gene (reference sequence). There are 11 residues in the CDR3. As DNA, the CDR3 is TGCAGTGCCTGGACTGGTTTCAAGCAGTACTTC. Its protein is CSAWTGFKQYF.

The chain employs TRBV6-4 and TRBJ2-2, with D possibly being TRBD2 (6 bases). The V and J ends lost 7 bases and 0 bases respectively, with 12 bases between them. CDR1 and CDR2 from the germline V gene are MRHNA and SNTAGT. The CDR3 length is 15 residues. CDR3 coding DNA: TGTGCCAGCACAGTAGCGGATACGAACACCGGGGAGCTGTTTTTT. It translates to CASTVADTNTGELFF.

The chain is built from TRBV19 and TRBJ1-1; the match to TRBD1 covers 7 bases. CDR1 LNHDA and CDR2 SQIVND come from the germline V gene (reference sequence). V was clipped by 3 bases and J by 4 bases; unmatched bases: 14. CDR3 length: 17 residues. The CDR3 is CASSMSHHPGGGTEAFF. CDR3 bases: TGTGCCAGTAGTATGAGTCATCACCCAGGGGGAGGCACTGAAGCTTTCTTT.

This chain links TRBV11-2 with TRBJ2-2; D is possibly TRBD2 (5 bases). Looked up from germline, CDR1 is SGHAT and CDR2 is FQNNGV. This CDR3 has 15 amino acids. The V gene lost 2 bases and the J gene lost 4 bases, with 11 bases spanning the gap. The CDR3: CASSLNPRGTGELFF. In DNA, the CDR3 is TGTGCCAGCAGCTTAAACCCCCGGGGCACCGGGGAGCTGTTTTTT.

V usage is TRBV11-3 and J usage is TRBJ2-1; weak D call: TRBD1 (6 bases). There are 14 residues in the CDR3. The V gene's germline CDR1 is SGHNT and CDR2 YENEEA. V shed 3 bases and J shed 9 bases, with 15 bases lying between them. CDR3 region: CASSFDRPVPEQFF. DNA of the CDR3: TGTGCCAGCAGCTTCGACAGGCCCGTCCCTGAGCAGTTCTTC.